These 26 T cell receptor beta chains came from one sample sequenced in a study of OX40 agonist ivuxolimab in advanced cancers. This table comes from immunoSEQ multiplex PCR, and its TCRdb copy is limited to in-frame clones, with some not included. The sample lists about 17,000 clones, roughly 73% occurring once. The sample was CD4+ or CD8+ T cells sorted from blood, taken in a trial of the OX40 agonist ivuxolimab. These receptors all come from an adult with an advanced solid tumor such as melanoma, head and neck, liver or kidney cancer.

The genes are TRBV4-1 and TRBJ1-1; the D gene is possibly TRBD1 (5 bases). The V and J ends lost 1 base and 1 base respectively, with 13 bases between them. Germline V CDR1 and CDR2: MGHRA, YSYEKL. This CDR3 has 16 residues. This CDR3 is CASSQVEGQGNTEAFF. In nucleotides, the CDR3 is TGCGCCAGCAGCCAAGTGGAAGGGCAGGGGAACACTGAAGCTTTCTTT.

V usage is TRBV11-2 and J usage is TRBJ1-1, with 8 bases aligning to TRBD1. CDR1 is SGHAT and CDR2 is FQNNGV in the germline V gene. The CDR3 spans 18 residues. Losses at the gene ends were 3 bases for V and 3 bases for J; bases not matched to a gene: 15. CDR3 sequence: CASSFGQGWSLMDTEAFF. The CDR3, as DNA: TGTGCCAGCAGCTTCGGACAGGGCTGGAGCCTAATGGACACTGAAGCTTTCTTT. Drawing the rest from reference TRBV11-2 and TRBJ1-1, the complete variable domain is EAGVAQSPRYKIIEKRQSVAFWCNPISGHATLYWYQQILGQGPKLLIQFQNNGVVDDSQLPKDRFSAERLKGVDSTLKIQPAKLEDSAVYLCASSFGQGWSLMDTEAFFGQGTRLTVV.

The gene calls are TRBV11-2 and TRBJ1-1; 8 bases are shared with TRBD1. The CDR3 has 17 amino acids. V gave up 4 bases and J gave up 5 bases; unmatched junction bases: 15. Looked up from germline, CDR1 is SGHAT and CDR2 is FQNNGV. CDR3 sequence reads: CASSSSGQGGLGTEAFF. The CDR3, as DNA: TGTGCCAGCAGCTCCAGTGGACAGGGAGGCTTGGGGACTGAAGCTTTCTTT.

The chain has TRBV4-3 and TRBJ2-1; D possibly corresponds to TRBD1 (5 bases). Between the trimmed V and J ends, which lost 2 bases and 16 bases, there was a span of 18 bases. This CDR3 contains 13 residues. CDR1 is LGHNA, CDR2 YSLEER, per germline. The CDR3 region is CASSQLGRGRQFF. CDR3 DNA: TGCGCCAGCAGCCAACTGGGAAGGGGCCGACAATTCTTC.

This sequence joins TRBV19 and TRBJ2-1; perhaps TRBD2 as D (6 bases). The CDR3 is made up of 13 amino acids. Germline V gives CDR1 LNHDA, CDR2 SQIVND (reference sequence). V gave up 3 bases and J gave up 5 bases, with 8 bases separating them. The CDR3 DNA reads as TGTGCCAGTAGTATTCTAGCGAACAATGAGCAGTTCTTC. It is translated as CASSILANNEQFF.

The chain links TRBV6-1 to TRBJ1-2; 10 bases line up with TRBD1. The CDR3 is 15 residues long. CDR1 and CDR2 (germline): MNHNS, SASEGT. V lost 0 bases, J lost 4 bases, and 2 bases stayed unmatched. The CDR3 loop reads CASSEATGGSYGYTF. CDR3 bases: TGTGCCAGCAGTGAAGCGACAGGGGGCAGCTATGGCTACACCTTC.

The gene calls are TRBV11-1 and TRBJ2-7; no clear D gene. This CDR3 is built from 13 residues. Trimming stripped 3 bases from V and 7 bases from J, with 13 bases between. CDR1 is SGHAT and CDR2 is FQDESV in the germline V gene (reference sequence). In nucleotides, the CDR3 is TGTGCCAGCAGCTTCCTTAGCCGATCGGAGCAGTACTTC. It codes for CASSFLSRSEQYF.

V and J are TRBV28 and TRBJ2-1; 7 nucleotides align to TRBD1. The germline gives CDR1 MDHEN, CDR2 SYDVKM. V lost 7 bases and J lost 5; bases outside the gene matches: 5. The CDR3 loop spans 13 amino acids. This chain's CDR3 is CASKGQSHNEQFF. For the CDR3, the DNA is TGTGCCAGCAAGGGACAGTCCCACAATGAGCAGTTCTTC.

V and J are TRBV14 and TRBJ2-7, with 11 bases aligning to TRBD2. Trimming removed 2 bases from V and 6 bases from J; junction bases left unmatched: 3. In germline, CDR1 is SGHDN, CDR2 FVKESK. The CDR3 length is 14 residues. CDR3 DNA sequence: TGTGCCAGCAGCCAATTAGCGGGAGGGCTCGAGCAGTACTTC. This translates into CASSQLAGGLEQYF.

CDR3 amino acids: CASSLEYSIYGYTF. The CDR3 coding sequence is TGTGCCAGCAGCTTGGAATATTCGATCTATGGCTACACCTTC. The chain is built from TRBV5-6 and TRBJ1-2; no definite D call. Germline CDR1 is SGHDT and CDR2 is YYEEEE. Trimming shortened V by 0 bases and J by 4 bases, and 10 bases separated the two germline ends. The CDR3 extends over 14 amino acids.

The chain employs TRBV4-3 and TRBJ1-2; D is uncertain. Germline V gene lookup returns CDR1 LGHNA and CDR2 YSLEER. Trimming shortened V by 0 bases and J by 0 bases, and 5 bases separated the two germline ends. The CDR3 runs 14 residues. The chain's CDR3 is CASSQDFSNYGYTF. The CDR3 DNA reads TGCGCCAGCAGCCAAGATTTCTCTAACTATGGCTACACCTTC.

This clone has more than one count but fewer than ten. The chain has TRBV19 and TRBJ2-3; D unclear. The V end was cut by 1 base, the J end by 2 bases, with 4 bases between. Looked up from germline, CDR1 is LNHDA and CDR2 is SQIVND (reference sequence). This CDR3 is 13 amino acids long. The CDR3 DNA sequence: TGTGCCAGTAGTATAGTGCCCACAGATACGCAGTATTTT. Translated: CASSIVPTDTQYF.

In its sample, this clone ranks as medium-sized. The chain carries TRBV7-9 and TRBJ1-2; D possibly corresponds to TRBD1 (6 bases). Trimming cost V 1 base and J 4 bases, with 7 bases left between them. Germline CDR1 is SEHNR and CDR2 is FQNEAQ (reference sequence). The CDR3 runs to 13 residues. This CDR3 reads CASSLETGYGYTF. The CDR3 DNA follows: TGTGCCAGCAGCTTAGAGACAGGCTATGGCTACACCTTC.

A single count supports this clone. The chain carries TRBV7-9 and TRBJ2-1, with D perhaps matching TRBD1 or TRBD2 (5 bases each). The CDR3 totals 12 residues. Germline V gene lookup returns CDR1 SEHNR and CDR2 FQNEAQ (reference sequence). V was shortened by 4 bases and J by 8 bases, with 9 bases between the two germline ends. CDR3 bases: TGTGCCAGCAGCTGGGGGACGGATGAGCAGTTCTTC. It encodes CASSWGTDEQFF.

This clone appeared once. The chain uses TRBV10-3 and TRBJ2-4; D is possibly TRBD2 (5 bases). The CDR3 consists of 12 residues. V shed 10 bases and J shed 5 bases, with 12 bases lying between them. CDR1 is ENHRY and CDR2 is SYGVKD in the germline V gene. The CDR3 reads CATTSGENIQYF. Written as DNA, the CDR3 is TGTGCCACCACCTCCGGGGAAAACATTCAGTACTTC.

The gene calls are TRBV7-6 and TRBJ2-1; D unresolved. With 5 bases removed from V and 1 base from J, the gap between germline ends came to 12 bases. This CDR3 has 15 residues. The germline V gene has CDR1 SGHVS and CDR2 FNYEAQ. CDR3 amino acids: CASSPTAVSYNEQFF. For the CDR3, the DNA is TGTGCCAGCAGCCCCACCGCGGTATCCTACAATGAGCAGTTCTTC.

This clone was seen a handful of times. This rearrangement joins TRBV19 to TRBJ1-6; D remains ambiguous. The V gene lost 7 bases and the J gene lost 8 bases, with 15 bases spanning the gap. This CDR3 comprises 14 residues. The germline gives CDR1 LNHDA, CDR2 SQIVND (reference sequence). DNA of the CDR3: TGTGCCAGTAACGTCGGACGGATTGATTCACCCCTCCACTTT. It is translated as CASNVGRIDSPLHF.

The chain carries TRBV7-6 and TRBJ2-1; 13 nucleotides agree with TRBD2. The germline V gene encodes CDR1 SGHVS and CDR2 FNYEAQ. V was clipped by 3 bases and J by 0 bases; unmatched bases: 8. The CDR3 consists of 19 residues. The CDR3 DNA reads as TGTGCCAGCAGCTTTACGACTAGCGGGGGGCCGAGCTCCTACAATGAGCAGTTCTTC. Translation: CASSFTTSGGPSSYNEQFF.

This clone was seen once. This chain joins TRBV4-1 and TRBJ2-7; perhaps TRBD1 as D (5 bases). CDR1 is MGHRA and CDR2 is YSYEKL in the germline V gene. The CDR3 spans 14 residues. Between the trimmed V and J ends, which lost 3 bases and 2 bases, there was a span of 11 bases. CDR3 coding DNA: TGCGCCAGCAGCCACCCAGGGTCCGCCTACGAGCAGTACTTC. This gives the protein CASSHPGSAYEQYF.

The rearrangement links TRBV7-3 to TRBJ1-2; D is possibly TRBD1 (5 bases). Per the germline V gene, CDR1 is SGHTA and CDR2 is FQGTGA. With 5 bases removed from V and 1 base from J, the gap between germline ends came to 8 bases. The CDR3 is 13 amino acids. CDR3 nucleotide sequence: TGTGCCAGCAGCCAGGGAGTTAACTATGGCTACACCTTC. This gives the protein CASSQGVNYGYTF. The whole variable domain, filled in from reference TRBV7-3 and TRBJ1-2, reads GAGVSQTPSNKVTEKGKYVELRCDPISGHTALYWYRQSLGQGPEFLIYFQGTGAADDSGLPNDRFFAVRPEGSVSTLKIQRTERGDSAVYLCASSQGVNYGYTFGSGTRLTVV.

The V call is TRBV2, the J call TRBJ2-4, with D uncertain. The CDR3 is 14 amino acids. Trimming stripped 3 bases from V and 2 bases from J, with 8 bases between. Germline V gene sequence: CDR1 SNHLY, CDR2 FYNNEI. The CDR3 loop is CASSEHGTKNIQYF. The DNA for the CDR3 is TGTGCCAGCAGTGAGCATGGGACCAAAAACATTCAGTACTTC.

The CDR3 region has the DNA TGTGCCAGCAGGGACACTAGCTTCCACGAGCAGTTCTTC. It translates to CASRDTSFHEQFF. The rearrangement uses TRBV2 and TRBJ2-1, with a weak D call TRBD2 (6 bases). Trimming stripped 6 bases from V and 10 bases from J, with 16 bases between. Germline V lookup: CDR1 SNHLY, CDR2 FYNNEI. The CDR3 length is 13 residues.

The chain employs TRBV27 and TRBJ2-4, with 10 bases matching TRBD1. Germline values: CDR1 MNHEY, CDR2 SMNVEV (reference sequence). The J segment lost 6 bases and the V segment lost 6 bases, leaving 5 bases of the junction unmatched. The CDR3 is made up of 14 amino acids. The DNA for the CDR3 is TGTGCCAGCAGGCCAAGGGACAGGGGAAACATTCAGTACTTC. Translation gives CASRPRDRGNIQYF.

The V and J genes are TRBV7-9 and TRBJ1-2, with D perhaps TRBD1 (5 bases). This CDR3 is built from 14 residues. Germline CDR1 and CDR2: SEHNR and FQNEAQ (reference sequence). V lost 4 bases, J lost 4 bases, and 13 bases lay in between. The CDR3 is CASSWQGIGYGYTF. The CDR3 DNA is TGTGCCAGCAGCTGGCAGGGAATAGGCTATGGCTACACCTTC. Based on the CDR3 plus reference TRBV7-9 and TRBJ1-2, the full variable domain is DTGVSQNPRHKITKRGQNVTFRCDPISEHNRLYWYRQTLGQGPEFLTYFQNEAQLEKSRLLSDRFSAERPKGSFSTLEIQRTEQGDSAMYLCASSWQGIGYGYTFGSGTRLTVV.

This rearrangement joins TRBV6-6 to TRBJ2-1; 7 bases map to TRBD2. Looked up from germline, CDR1 is MNHNY and CDR2 is SVGAGI (reference sequence). J lost 3 bases, V lost 0 bases, and 2 bases had no gene match. CDR3 length: 15 amino acids. CDR3 nucleotides: TGTGCCAGCAGTTACTCCGCTAGCGGCTACAATGAGCAGTTCTTC. This encodes CASSYSASGYNEQFF.

This clone was counted between two and nine times. The chain links TRBV14 to TRBJ2-2; the D gene is possibly TRBD2 (5 bases). Per germline, CDR1 SGHDN and CDR2 FVKESK. This CDR3 region has 18 residues. The V and J ends lost 0 bases and 5 bases respectively, with 19 bases between them. CDR3 sequence reads: CASSQETSGLSYTGELFF. The CDR3 DNA follows: TGTGCCAGCAGCCAAGAAACAAGCGGCCTAAGTTATACCGGGGAGCTGTTTTTT.